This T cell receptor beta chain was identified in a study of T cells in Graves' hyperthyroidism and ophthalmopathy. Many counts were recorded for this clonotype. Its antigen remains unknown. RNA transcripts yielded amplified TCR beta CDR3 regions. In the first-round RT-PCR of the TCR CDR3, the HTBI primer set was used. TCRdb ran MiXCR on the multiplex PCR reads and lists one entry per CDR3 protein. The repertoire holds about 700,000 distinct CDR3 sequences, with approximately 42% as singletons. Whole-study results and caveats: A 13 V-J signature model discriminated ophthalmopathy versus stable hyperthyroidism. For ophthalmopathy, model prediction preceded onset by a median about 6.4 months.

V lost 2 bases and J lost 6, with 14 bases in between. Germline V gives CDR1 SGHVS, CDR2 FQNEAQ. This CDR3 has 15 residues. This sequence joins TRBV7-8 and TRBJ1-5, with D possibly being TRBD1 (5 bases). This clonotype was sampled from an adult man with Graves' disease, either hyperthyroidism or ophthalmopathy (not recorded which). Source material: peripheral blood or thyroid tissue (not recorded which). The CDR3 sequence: CASSLFQGPSQPQHF. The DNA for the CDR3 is TGTGCCAGCAGCTTATTTCAGGGACCAAGTCAGCCCCAGCATTTT. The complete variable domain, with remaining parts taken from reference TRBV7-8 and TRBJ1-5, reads GAGVSQSPRYKVAKRGQDVALRCDPISGHVSLFWYQQALGQGPEFLTYFQNEAQLDKSGLPSDRFFAERPEGSVSTLKIQRTQQEDSAVYLCASSLFQGPSQPQHFGDGTRLSIL.